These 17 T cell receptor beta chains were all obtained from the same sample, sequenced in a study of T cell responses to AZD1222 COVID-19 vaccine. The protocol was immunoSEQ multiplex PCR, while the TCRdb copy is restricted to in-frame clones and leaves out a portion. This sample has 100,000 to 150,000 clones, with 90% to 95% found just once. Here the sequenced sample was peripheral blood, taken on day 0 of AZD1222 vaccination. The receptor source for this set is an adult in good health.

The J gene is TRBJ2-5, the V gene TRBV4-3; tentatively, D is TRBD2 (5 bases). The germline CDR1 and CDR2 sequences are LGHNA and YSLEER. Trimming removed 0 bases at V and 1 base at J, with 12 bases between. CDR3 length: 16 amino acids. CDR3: CASSQDLAGVQETQYF. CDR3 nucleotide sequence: TGCGCCAGCAGCCAAGATCTGGCGGGCGTCCAAGAGACCCAGTACTTC.

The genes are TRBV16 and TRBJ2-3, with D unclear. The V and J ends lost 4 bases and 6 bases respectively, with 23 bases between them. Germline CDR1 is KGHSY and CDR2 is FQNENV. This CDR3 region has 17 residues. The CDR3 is CASSPRPGRLPLDTQYF. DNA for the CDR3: TGTGCCAGCAGCCCGCGGCCGGGCAGGCTCCCACTGGATACGCAGTATTTT.

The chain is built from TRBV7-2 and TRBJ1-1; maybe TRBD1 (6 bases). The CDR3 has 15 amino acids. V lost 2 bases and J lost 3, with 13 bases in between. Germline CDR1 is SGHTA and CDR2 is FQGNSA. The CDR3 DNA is TGTGCCAGCAGCTTAAGTCCCAGGGGAGACACTGAAGCTTTCTTT. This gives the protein CASSLSPRGDTEAFF.

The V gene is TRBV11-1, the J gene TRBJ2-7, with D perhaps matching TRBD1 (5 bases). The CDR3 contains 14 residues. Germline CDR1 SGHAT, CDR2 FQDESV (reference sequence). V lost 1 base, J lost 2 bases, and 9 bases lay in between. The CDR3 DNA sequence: TGTGCCAGCAGCTTAGTCCCAGGGCCCTACGAGCAGTACTTC. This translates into CASSLVPGPYEQYF.

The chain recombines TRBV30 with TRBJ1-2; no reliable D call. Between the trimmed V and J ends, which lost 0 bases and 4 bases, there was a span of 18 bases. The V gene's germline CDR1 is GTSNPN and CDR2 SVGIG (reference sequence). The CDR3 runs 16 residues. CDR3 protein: CAWSVQIRPTRYGYTF. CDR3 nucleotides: TGTGCCTGGAGTGTACAGATAAGGCCGACCCGCTATGGCTACACCTTC. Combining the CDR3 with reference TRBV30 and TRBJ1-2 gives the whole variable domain SQTIHQWPATLVQPVGSPLSLECTVEGTSNPNLYWYRQAAGRGLQLLFYSVGIGQISSEVPQNLSASRPQDRQFILSSKKLLLSDSGFYLCAWSVQIRPTRYGYTFGSGTRLTVV.

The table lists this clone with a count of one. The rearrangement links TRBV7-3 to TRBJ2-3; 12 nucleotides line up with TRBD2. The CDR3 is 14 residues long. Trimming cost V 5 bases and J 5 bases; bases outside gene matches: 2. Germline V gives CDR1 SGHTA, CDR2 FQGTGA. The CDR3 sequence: CASSPTSGRDTQYF. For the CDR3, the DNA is TGTGCCAGCAGCCCGACTAGCGGGAGAGATACGCAGTATTTT. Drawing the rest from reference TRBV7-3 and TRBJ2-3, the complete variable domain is GAGVSQTPSNKVTEKGKYVELRCDPISGHTALYWYRQSLGQGPEFLIYFQGTGAADDSGLPNDRFFAVRPEGSVSTLKIQRTERGDSAVYLCASSPTSGRDTQYFGPGTRLTVL.

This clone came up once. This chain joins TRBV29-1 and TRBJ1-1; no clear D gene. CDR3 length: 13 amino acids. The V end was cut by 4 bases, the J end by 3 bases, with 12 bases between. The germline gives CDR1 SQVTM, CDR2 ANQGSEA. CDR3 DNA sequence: TGCAGCGTTGGCCGGGAGGCGGACACTGAAGCTTTCTTT. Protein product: CSVGREADTEAFF.

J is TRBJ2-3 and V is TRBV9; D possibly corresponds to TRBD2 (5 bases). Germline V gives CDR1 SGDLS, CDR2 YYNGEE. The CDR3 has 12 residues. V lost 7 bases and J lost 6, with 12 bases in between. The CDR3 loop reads CASGLGGDTQYF. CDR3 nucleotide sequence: TGTGCCAGCGGCTTGGGCGGGGATACGCAGTATTTT. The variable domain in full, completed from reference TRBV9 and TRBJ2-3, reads DSGVTQTPKHLITATGQRVTLRCSPRSGDLSVYWYQQSLDQGLQFLIQYYNGEERAKGNILERFSAQQFPDLHSELNLSSLELGDSALYFCASGLGGDTQYFGPGTRLTVL.

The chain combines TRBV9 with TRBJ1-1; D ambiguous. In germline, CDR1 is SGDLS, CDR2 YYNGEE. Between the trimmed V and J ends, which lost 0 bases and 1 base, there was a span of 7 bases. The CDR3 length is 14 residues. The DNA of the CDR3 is TGTGCCAGCAGCGTAGTGAACAGGAACACTGAAGCTTTCTTT. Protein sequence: CASSVVNRNTEAFF.

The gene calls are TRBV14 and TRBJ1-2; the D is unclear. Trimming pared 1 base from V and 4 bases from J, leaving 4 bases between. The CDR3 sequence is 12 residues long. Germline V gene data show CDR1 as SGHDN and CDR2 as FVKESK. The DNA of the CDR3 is TGTGCCAGCAGCCAAGTTTCCTATGGCTACACCTTC. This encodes CASSQVSYGYTF. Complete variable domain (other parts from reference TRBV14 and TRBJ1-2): EAGVTQFPSHSVIEKGQTVTLRCDPISGHDNLYWYRRVMGKEIKFLLHFVKESKQDESGMPNNRFLAERTGGTYSTLKVQPAELEDSGVYFCASSQVSYGYTFGSGTRLTVV.

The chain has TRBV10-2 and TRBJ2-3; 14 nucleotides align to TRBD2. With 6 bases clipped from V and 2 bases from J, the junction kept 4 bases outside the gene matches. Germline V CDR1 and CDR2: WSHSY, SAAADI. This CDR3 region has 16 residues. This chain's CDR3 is CASRTGLAGVTDTQYF. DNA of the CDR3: TGCGCCAGCAGGACGGGACTAGCGGGGGTCACAGATACGCAGTATTTT.

CDR3 amino acids: CASSTGQGEKLFF. The DNA for the CDR3 is TGTGCCAGTAGTACCGGACAGGGTGAAAAACTGTTTTTT. The J gene is TRBJ1-4, the V gene TRBV19, with 8 nucleotides matching TRBD1. Trimming at V came to 4 bases and at J to 7 bases, leaving 2 bases not matched to a gene. The CDR3 extends over 13 amino acids. Germline CDR1 LNHDA, CDR2 SQIVND (reference sequence). The entire variable domain, with the rest obtained from reference TRBV19 and TRBJ1-4, is as follows: DGGITQSPKYLFRKEGQNVTLSCEQNLNHDAMYWYRQDPGQGLRLIYYSQIVNDFQKGDIAEGYSVSREKKESFPLTVTSAQKNPTAFYLCASSTGQGEKLFFGSGTQLSVL.

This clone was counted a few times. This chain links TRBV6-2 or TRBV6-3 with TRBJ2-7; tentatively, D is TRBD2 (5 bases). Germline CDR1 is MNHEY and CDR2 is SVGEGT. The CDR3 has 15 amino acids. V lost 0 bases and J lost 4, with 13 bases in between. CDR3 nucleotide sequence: TGTGCCAGCAGTTACTCGACGGCTGGAGGTTACGAGCAGTACTTC. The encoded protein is CASSYSTAGGYEQYF.

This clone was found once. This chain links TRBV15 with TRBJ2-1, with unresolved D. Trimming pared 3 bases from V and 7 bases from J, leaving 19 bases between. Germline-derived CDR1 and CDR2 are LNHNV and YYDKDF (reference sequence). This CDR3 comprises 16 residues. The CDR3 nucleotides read TGTGCCACCAGCAGGTGGAGACTGGAATCGGAGAATGAGCAGTTCTTC. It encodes CATSRWRLESENEQFF.

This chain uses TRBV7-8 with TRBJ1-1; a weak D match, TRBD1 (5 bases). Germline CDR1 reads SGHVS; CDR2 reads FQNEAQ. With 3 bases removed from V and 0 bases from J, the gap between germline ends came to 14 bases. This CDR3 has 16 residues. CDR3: CASSFLGLRMNTEAFF. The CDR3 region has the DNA TGTGCCAGCAGCTTTTTGGGACTGAGGATGAACACTGAAGCTTTCTTT.

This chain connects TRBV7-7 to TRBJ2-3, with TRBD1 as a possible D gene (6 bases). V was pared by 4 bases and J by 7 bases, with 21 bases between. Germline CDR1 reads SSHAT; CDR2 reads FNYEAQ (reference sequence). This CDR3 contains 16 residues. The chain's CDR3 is CASSSRQAAMRNTQYF. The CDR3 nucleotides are TGTGCCAGCAGCTCCCGACAGGCGGCGATGCGAAATACGCAGTATTTT.

Written as DNA, the CDR3 is TGTGCCAGCAGTTTGTCCCTTGAGCTGTTTTTT. The encoded protein is CASSLSLELFF. V usage is TRBV12-3 or TRBV12-4 and J usage is TRBJ2-2; D gene unclear. V lost 3 bases and J lost 11, with 7 bases in between. The CDR3 is 11 residues long.